The T cell receptor beta chain under discussion was sequenced for a study of OX40 agonist ivuxolimab in advanced cancers. Background on the study: In this cohort, patients received ivuxolimab, an agonistic anti-OX40 (CD134) antibody.

Measured with immunoSEQ multiplex PCR; TCRdb has only the in-frame clones, and not every one. This table has over 20,000 clones, approximately 83% appearing once. This clone was found a few times. Its specificity is unknown. Points from the study as a whole: Averaging showed that CD8+ T cells had more expanded clones than CD4+ did.

The CDR3 covers 14 residues. J lost 7 bases, V lost 0 bases, and 3 bases had no gene match. Germline V CDR1 and CDR2: SGDLS, YYNGEE. The sample was CD4+ or CD8+ T cells sorted from blood, taken in a trial of the OX40 agonist ivuxolimab. This TCR was recovered from an adult with an advanced solid tumor such as melanoma, head and neck, liver or kidney cancer. The chain combines TRBV9 with TRBJ1-4; the match to TRBD1 covers 7 bases. CDR3: CASSVGQGGEKLFF. DNA of the CDR3: TGTGCCAGCAGCGTAGGACAGGGTGGTGAAAAACTGTTTTTT.